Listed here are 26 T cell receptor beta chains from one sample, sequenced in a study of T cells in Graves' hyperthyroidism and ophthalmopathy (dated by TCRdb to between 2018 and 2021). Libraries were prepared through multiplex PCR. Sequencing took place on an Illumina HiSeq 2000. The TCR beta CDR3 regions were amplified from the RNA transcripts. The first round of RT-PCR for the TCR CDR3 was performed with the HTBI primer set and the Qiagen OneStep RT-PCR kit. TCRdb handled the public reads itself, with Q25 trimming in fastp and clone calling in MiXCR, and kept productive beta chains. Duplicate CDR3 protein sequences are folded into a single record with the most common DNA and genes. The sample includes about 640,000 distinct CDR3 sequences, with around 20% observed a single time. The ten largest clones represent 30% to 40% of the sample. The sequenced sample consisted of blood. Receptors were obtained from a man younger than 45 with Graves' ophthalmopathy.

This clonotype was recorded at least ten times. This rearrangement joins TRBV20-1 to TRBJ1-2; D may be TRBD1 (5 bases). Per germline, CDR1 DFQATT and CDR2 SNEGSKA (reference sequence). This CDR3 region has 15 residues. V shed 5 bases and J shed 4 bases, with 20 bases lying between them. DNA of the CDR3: TGCAGTGCTCAGGGTGACCAGACAGTTAGCTATGGCTACACCTTC. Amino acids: CSAQGDQTVSYGYTF.

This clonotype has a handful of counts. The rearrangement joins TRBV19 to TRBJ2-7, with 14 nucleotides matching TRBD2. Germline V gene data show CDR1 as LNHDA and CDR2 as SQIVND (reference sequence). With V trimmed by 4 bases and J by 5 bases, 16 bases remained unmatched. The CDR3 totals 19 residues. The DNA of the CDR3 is TGTGCCAGTAGTACCCAACGAGGGACTAGCGGGAGTAGTATCAACGAGCAGTACTTC. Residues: CASSTQRGTSGSSINEQYF.

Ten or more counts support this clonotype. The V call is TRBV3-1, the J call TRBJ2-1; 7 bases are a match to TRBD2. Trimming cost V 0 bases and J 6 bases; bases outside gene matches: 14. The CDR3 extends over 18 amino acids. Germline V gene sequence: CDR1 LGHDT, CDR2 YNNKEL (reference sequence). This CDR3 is CASSQDPRGAGVTNEQFF. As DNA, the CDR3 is TGTGCCAGCAGCCAAGATCCCCGCGGGGCGGGGGTCACCAATGAGCAGTTCTTC.

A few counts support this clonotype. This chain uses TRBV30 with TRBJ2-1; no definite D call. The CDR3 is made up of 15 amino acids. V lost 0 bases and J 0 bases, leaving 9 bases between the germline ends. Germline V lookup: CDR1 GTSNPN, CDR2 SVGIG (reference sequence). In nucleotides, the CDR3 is TGTGCCTGGAGTGTACAACAAAACTCCTACAATGAGCAGTTCTTC. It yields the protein CAWSVQQNSYNEQFF.

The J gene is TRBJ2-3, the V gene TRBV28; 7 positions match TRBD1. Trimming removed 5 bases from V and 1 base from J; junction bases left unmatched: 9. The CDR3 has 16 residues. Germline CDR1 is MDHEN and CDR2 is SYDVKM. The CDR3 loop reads CASSQKGAQGTDTQYF. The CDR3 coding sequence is TGTGCCAGCAGTCAAAAGGGGGCGCAGGGCACAGATACGCAGTATTTT.

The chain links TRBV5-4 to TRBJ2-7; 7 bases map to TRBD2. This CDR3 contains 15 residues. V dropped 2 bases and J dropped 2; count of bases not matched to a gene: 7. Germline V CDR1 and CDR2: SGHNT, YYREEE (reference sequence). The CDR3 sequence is CASSFDSGSAYEQYF. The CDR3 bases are TGTGCCAGCAGCTTCGATAGCGGGTCCGCCTACGAGCAGTACTTC.

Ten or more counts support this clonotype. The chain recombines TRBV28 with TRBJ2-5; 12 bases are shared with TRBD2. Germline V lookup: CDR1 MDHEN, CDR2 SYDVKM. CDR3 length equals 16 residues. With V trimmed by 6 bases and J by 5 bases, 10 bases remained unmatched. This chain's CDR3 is CASSWGLAGIGETQYF. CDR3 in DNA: TGTGCCAGCAGCTGGGGACTAGCGGGTATCGGGGAGACCCAGTACTTC.

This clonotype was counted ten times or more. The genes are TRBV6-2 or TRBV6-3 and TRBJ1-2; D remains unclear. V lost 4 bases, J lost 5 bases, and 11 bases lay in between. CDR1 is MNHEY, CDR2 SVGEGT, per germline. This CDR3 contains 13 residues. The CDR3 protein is CASSSDGLYGYTF. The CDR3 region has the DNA TGTGCCAGCAGTTCGGACGGACTATATGGCTACACCTTC.

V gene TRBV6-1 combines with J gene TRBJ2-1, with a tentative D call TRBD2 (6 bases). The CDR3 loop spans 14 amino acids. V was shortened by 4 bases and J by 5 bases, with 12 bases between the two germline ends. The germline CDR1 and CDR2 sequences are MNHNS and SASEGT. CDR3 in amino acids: CASSALGGDNEQFF. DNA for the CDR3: TGTGCCAGCAGTGCTTTGGGGGGAGACAATGAGCAGTTCTTC.

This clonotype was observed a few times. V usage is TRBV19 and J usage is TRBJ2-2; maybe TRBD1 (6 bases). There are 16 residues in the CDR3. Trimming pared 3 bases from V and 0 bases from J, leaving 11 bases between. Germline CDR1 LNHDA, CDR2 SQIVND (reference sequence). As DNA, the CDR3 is TGTGCCAGTAGTATCAGGGGCCCCACGAACACCGGGGAGCTGTTTTTT. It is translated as CASSIRGPTNTGELFF.

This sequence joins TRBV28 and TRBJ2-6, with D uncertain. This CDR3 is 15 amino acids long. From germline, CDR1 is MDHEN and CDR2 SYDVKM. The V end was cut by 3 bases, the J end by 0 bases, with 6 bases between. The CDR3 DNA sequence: TGTGCCAGCAGTTTTGTAATCTCTGGGGCCAACGTCCTGACTTTC. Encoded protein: CASSFVISGANVLTF.

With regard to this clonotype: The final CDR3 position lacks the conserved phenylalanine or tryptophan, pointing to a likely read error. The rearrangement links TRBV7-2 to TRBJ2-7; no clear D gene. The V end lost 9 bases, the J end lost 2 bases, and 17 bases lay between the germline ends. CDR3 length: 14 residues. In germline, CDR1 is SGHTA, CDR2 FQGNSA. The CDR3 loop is CASNPQWLAYEQYL. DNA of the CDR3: TGTGCCAGTAATCCACAGTGGCTAGCCTACGAGCAGTACCTC.

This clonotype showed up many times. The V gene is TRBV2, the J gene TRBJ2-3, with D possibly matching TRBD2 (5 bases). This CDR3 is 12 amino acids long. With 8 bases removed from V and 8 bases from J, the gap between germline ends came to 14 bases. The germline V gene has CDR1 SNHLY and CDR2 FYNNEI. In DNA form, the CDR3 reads TGTGCCAGCTCCCGGGATGGAGGTACGCAGTATTTT. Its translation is CASSRDGGTQYF.

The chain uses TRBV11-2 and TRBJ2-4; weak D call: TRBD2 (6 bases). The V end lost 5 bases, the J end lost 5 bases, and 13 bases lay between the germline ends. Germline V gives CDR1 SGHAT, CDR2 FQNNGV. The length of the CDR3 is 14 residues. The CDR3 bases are TGTGCCAGCAGCCCAACAGGAGGGCAAAACATTCAGTACTTC. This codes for CASSPTGGQNIQYF.

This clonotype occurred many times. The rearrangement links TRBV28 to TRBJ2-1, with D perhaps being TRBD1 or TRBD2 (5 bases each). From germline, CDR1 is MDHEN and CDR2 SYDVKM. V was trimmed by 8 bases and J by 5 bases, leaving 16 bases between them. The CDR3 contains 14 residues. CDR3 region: CASGGAPSHNEQFF. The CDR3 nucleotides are TGTGCCAGCGGGGGAGCTCCCTCTCACAATGAGCAGTTCTTC.

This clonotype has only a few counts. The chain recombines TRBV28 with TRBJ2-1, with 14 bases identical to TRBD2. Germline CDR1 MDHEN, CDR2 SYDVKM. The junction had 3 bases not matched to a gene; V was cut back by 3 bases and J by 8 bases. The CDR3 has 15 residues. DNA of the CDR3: TGTGCCAGCAGTTTCGGGACTAGCGGGAGCGATGAGCAGTTCTTC. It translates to CASSFGTSGSDEQFF.

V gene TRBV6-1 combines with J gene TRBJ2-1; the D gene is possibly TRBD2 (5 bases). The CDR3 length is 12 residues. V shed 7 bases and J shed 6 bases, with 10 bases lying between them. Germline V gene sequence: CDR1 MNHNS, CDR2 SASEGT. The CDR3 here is CASTGLGNEQFF. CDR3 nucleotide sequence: TGTGCCAGCACTGGACTCGGCAATGAGCAGTTCTTC.

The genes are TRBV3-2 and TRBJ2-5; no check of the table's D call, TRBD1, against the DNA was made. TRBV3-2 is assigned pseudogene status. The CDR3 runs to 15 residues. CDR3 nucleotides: TGTGCCAGCAGCCAAGACTATAAGGGGCGAAAGACCCAGTACTTC. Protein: CASSQDYKGRKTQYF.

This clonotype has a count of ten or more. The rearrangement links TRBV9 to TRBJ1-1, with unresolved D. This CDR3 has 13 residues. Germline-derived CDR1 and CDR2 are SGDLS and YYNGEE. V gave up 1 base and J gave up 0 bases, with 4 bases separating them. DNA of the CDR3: TGTGCCAGCAGCGTATTAATGAACACTGAAGCTTTCTTT. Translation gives CASSVLMNTEAFF. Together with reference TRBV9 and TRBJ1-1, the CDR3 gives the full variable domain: DSGVTQTPKHLITATGQRVTLRCSPRSGDLSVYWYQQSLDQGLQFLIQYYNGEERAKGNILERFSAQQFPDLHSELNLSSLELGDSALYFCASSVLMNTEAFFGQGTRLTVV.

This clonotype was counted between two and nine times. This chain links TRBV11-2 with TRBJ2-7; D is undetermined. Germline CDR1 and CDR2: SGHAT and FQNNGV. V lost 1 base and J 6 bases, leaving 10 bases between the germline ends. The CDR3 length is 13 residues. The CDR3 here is CASSLGPRIEQYF. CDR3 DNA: TGTGCCAGCAGCTTAGGTCCCAGAATCGAGCAGTACTTC.

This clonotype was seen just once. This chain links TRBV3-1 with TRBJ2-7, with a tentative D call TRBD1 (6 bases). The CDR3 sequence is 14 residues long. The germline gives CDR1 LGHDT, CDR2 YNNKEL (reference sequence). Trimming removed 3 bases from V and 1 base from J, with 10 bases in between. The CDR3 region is CASSHPGQSYEQYF. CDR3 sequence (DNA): TGTGCCAGCAGCCATCCGGGACAATCCTACGAGCAGTACTTC.

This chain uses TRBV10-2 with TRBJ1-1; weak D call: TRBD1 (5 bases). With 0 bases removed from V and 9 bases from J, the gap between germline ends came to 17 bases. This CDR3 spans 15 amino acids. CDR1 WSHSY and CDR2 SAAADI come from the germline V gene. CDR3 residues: CASSESTEGWGKAFF. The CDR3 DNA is TGCGCCAGCAGTGAGTCGACGGAGGGATGGGGGAAAGCTTTCTTT.

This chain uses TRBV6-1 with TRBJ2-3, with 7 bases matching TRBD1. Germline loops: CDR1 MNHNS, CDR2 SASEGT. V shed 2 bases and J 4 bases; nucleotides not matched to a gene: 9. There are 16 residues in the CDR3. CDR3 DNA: TGTGCCAGCAGTGAAATGACAGGGACACACGCAGATACGCAGTATTTT. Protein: CASSEMTGTHADTQYF.

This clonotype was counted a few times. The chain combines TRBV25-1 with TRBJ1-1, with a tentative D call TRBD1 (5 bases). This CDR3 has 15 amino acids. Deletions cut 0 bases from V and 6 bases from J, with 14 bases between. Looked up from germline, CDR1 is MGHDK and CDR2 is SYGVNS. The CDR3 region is CASSEYIGTVSEAFF. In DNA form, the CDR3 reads TGTGCCAGCAGTGAATATATTGGGACGGTCTCTGAAGCTTTCTTT. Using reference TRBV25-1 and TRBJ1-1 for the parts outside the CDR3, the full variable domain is EADIYQTPRYLVIGTGKKITLECSQTMGHDKMYWYQQDPGMELHLIHYSYGVNSTEKGDLSSESTVSRIRTEHFPLTLESARPSHTSQYLCASSEYIGTVSEAFFGQGTRLTVV.

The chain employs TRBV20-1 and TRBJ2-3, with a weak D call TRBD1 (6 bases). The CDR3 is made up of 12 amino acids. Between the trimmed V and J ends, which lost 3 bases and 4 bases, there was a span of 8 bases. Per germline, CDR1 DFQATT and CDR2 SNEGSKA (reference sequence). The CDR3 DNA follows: TGCAGTGCTAGGCGGACAGCAGATACGCAGTATTTT. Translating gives CSARRTADTQYF.

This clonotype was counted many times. CDR3 nucleotide sequence: TGTGCCAGCAGCCAAGATTGGGGCGGTACTAGCGGATCCTACGAGCAGTACTTC. Translation: CASSQDWGGTSGSYEQYF. The chain recombines TRBV3-1 with TRBJ2-7, with 8 bases identical to TRBD2. CDR1 and CDR2 from the germline V gene are LGHDT and YNNKEL (reference sequence). The trim removed 0 bases at V and 1 base at J, leaving 11 bases unmatched. The CDR3 extends over 18 amino acids.